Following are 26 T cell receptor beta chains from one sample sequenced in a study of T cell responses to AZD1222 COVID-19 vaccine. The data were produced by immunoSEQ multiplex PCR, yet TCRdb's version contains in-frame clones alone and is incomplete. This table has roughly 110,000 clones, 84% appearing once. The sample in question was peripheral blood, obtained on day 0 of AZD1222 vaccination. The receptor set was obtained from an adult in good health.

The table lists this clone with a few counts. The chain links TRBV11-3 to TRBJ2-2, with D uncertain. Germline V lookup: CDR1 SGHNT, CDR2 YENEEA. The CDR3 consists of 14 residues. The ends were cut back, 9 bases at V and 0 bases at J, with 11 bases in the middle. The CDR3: CASRASANTGELFF. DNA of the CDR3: TGTGCCAGTAGAGCGAGCGCGAACACCGGGGAGCTGTTTTTT.

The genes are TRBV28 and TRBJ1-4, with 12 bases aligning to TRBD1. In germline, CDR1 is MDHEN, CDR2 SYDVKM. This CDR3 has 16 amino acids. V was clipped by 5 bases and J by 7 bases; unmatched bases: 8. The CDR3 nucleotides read TGTGCCAGCAGTACCGGGACAGGGGGCCGGGGTGAAAAACTGTTTTTT. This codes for CASSTGTGGRGEKLFF.

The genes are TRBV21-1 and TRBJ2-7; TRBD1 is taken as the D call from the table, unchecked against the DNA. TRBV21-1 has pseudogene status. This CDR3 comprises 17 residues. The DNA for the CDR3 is TGTGCCAGCAGCAAAGACGTGGCAGGACAGGGACCCTACGAGCAGTACTTC. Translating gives CASSKDVAGQGPYEQYF.

The CDR3 DNA sequence: TGTGCCAGCAGTTTATCGGGGGGTAACTATGGCTACACCTTC. It codes for CASSLSGGNYGYTF. The chain has TRBV27 and TRBJ1-2, with a weak D call TRBD1 (5 bases). The CDR3 sequence is 14 residues long. The V end lost 0 bases, the J end lost 1 base, and 6 bases lay between the germline ends. Germline-derived CDR1 and CDR2 are MNHEY and SMNVEV (reference sequence).

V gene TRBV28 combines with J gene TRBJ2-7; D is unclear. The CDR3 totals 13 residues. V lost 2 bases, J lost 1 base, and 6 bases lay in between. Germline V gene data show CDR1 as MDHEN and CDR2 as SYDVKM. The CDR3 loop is CASSLVQSYEQYF. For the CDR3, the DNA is TGTGCCAGCAGTTTAGTGCAGTCCTACGAGCAGTACTTC.

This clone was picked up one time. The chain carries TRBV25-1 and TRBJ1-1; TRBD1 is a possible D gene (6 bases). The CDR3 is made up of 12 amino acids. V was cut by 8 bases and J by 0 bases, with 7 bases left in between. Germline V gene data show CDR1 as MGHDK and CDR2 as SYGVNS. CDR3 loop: CASGTLNTEAFF. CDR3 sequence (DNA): TGTGCCAGCGGGACACTGAACACTGAAGCTTTCTTT.

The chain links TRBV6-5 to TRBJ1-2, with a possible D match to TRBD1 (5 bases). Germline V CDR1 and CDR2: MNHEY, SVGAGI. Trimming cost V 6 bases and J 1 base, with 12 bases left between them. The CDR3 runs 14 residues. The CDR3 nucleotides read TGTGCCAGCAGCCGCGGGGGGATTAACTATGGCTACACCTTC. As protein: CASSRGGINYGYTF.

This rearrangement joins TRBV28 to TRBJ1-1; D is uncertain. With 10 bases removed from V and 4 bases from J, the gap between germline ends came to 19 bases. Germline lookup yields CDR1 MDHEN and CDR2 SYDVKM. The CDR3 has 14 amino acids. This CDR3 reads CATALSGLGTEAFF. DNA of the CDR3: TGTGCCACCGCCCTTTCGGGGTTGGGCACTGAAGCTTTCTTT.

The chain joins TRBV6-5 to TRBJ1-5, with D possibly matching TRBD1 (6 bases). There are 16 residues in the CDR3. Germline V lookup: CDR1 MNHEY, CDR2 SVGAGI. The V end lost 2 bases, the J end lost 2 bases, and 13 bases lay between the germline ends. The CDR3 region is CASSYMGADGNQPQHF. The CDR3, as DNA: TGTGCCAGCAGTTACATGGGGGCGGATGGCAATCAGCCCCAGCATTTT.

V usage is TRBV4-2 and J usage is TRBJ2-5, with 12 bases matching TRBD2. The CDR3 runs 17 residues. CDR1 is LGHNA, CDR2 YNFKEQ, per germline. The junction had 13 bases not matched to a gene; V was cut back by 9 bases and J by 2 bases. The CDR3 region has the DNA TGTGCCAGTTCCGGCGGGCTAGCGGGAGGGGAGCAAGAGACCCAGTACTTC. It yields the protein CASSGGLAGGEQETQYF.

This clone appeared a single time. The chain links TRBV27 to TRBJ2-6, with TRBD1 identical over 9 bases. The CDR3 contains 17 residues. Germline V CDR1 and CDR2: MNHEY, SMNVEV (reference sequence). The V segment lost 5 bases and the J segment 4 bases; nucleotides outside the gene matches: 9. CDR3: CASSPGQGRSGANVLTF. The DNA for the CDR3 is TGTGCCAGCAGTCCGGGACAGGGTCGTTCCGGGGCCAACGTCCTGACTTTC.

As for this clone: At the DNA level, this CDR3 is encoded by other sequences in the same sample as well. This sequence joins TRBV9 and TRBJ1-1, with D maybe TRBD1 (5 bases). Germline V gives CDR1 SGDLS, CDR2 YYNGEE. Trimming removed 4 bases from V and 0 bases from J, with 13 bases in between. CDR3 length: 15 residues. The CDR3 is CASSPRDRLNTEAFF. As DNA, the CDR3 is TGTGCCAGCAGCCCACGGGACCGTTTGAACACTGAAGCTTTCTTT.

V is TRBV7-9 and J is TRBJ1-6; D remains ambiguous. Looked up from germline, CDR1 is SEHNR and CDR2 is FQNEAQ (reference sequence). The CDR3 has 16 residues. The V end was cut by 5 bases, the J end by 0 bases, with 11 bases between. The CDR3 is CASSVYVSSYNSPLHF. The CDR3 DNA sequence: TGTGCCAGCAGCGTCTATGTGAGCTCCTATAATTCACCCCTCCACTTT.

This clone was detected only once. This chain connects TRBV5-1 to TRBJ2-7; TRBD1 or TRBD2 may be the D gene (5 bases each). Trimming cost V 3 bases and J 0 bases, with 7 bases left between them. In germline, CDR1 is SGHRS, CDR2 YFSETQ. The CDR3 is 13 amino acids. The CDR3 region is CASSWDVSYEQYF. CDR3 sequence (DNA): TGCGCCAGCAGCTGGGACGTCTCCTACGAGCAGTACTTC.

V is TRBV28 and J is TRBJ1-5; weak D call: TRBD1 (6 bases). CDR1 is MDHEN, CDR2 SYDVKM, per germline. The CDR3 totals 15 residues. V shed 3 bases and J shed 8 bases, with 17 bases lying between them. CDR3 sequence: CASSFQHQGRKPQHF. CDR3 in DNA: TGTGCCAGCAGTTTTCAGCATCAGGGGAGGAAGCCCCAGCATTTT.

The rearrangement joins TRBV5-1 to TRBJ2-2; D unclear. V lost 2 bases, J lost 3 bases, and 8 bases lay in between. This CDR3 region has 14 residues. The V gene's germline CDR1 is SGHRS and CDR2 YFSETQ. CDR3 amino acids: CASSLKVDTGELFF. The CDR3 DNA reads TGCGCCAGCAGCTTAAAGGTTGACACCGGGGAGCTGTTTTTT.

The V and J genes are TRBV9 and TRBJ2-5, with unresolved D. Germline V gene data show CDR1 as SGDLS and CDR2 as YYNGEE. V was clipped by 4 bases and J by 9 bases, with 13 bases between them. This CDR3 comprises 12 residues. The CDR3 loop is CASSPPLGPQYF. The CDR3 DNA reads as TGTGCCAGCAGCCCGCCTCTAGGGCCCCAGTACTTC.

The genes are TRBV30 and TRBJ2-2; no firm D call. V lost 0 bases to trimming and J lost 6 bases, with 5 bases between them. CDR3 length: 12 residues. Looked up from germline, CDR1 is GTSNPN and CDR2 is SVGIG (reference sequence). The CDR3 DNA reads TGTGCCTGGAGTGTAAATCCCGGGGAGCTGTTTTTT. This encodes CAWSVNPGELFF.

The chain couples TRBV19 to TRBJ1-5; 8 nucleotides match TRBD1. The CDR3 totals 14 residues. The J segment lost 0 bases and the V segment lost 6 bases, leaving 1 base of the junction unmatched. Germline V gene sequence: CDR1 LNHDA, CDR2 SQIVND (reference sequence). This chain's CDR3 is CASRGQDSNQPQHF. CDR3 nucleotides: TGTGCCAGTAGGGGACAGGATAGCAATCAGCCCCAGCATTTT.

The CDR3 is CASSLTKRRGRTGELFF. Written as DNA, the CDR3 is TGTGCCAGCAGCTTAACAAAGAGAAGGGGGCGAACCGGGGAGCTGTTTTTT. The chain joins TRBV7-9 to TRBJ2-2; the match to TRBD1 covers 7 bases. Per germline, CDR1 SEHNR and CDR2 FQNEAQ (reference sequence). The V gene end was trimmed by 2 bases and the J gene end by 5 bases; junction bases not matched to a gene: 11. The CDR3 extends over 17 amino acids.

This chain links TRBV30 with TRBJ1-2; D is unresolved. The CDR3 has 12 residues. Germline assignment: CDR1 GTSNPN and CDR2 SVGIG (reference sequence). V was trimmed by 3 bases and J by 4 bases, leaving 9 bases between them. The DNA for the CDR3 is TGTGCCTGGAGCTGGGGAAGCTATGGCTACACCTTC. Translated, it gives CAWSWGSYGYTF.

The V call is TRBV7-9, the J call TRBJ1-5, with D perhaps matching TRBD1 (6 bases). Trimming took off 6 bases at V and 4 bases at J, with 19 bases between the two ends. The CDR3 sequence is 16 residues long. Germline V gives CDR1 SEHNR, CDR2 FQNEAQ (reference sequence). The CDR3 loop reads CASSPPGGGNNQPQHF. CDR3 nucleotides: TGTGCCAGCAGTCCCCCCGGGGGGGGCAATAATCAGCCCCAGCATTTT.

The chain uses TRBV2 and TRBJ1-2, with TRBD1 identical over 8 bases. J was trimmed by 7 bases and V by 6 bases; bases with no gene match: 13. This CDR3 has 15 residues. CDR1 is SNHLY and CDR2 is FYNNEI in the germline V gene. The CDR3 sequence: CASRRQAGGISGYTF. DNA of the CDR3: TGTGCCAGCAGAAGACAGGCAGGGGGCATTAGTGGCTACACCTTC.

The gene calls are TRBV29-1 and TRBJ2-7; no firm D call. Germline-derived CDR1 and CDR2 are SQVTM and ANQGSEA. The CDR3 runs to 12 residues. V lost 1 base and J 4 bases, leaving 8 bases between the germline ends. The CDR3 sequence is CSVEVGRYEQYF. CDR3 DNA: TGCAGCGTTGAAGTGGGCAGATACGAGCAGTACTTC.

The CDR3 protein is CASSGTGGSYNEQFF. DNA for the CDR3: TGTGCCAGCTCGGGGACAGGGGGCTCATACAATGAGCAGTTCTTC. The rearrangement links TRBV18 to TRBJ2-1, with 12 bases identical to TRBD1. V gave up 6 bases and J gave up 4 bases; unmatched junction bases: 4. The CDR3 has 15 amino acids. The germline gives CDR1 KGHSH, CDR2 LQKENI. The full variable domain, completed using reference TRBV18 and TRBJ2-1, is NAGVMQNPRHLVRRRGQEARLRCSPMKGHSHVYWYRQLPEEGLKFMVYLQKENIIDESGMPKERFSAEFPKEGPSILRIQQVVRGDSAAYFCASSGTGGSYNEQFFGPGTRLTVL.

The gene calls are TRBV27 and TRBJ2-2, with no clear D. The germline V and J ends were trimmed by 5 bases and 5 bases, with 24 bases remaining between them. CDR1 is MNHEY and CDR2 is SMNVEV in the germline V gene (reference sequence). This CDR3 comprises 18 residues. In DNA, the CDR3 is TGTGCCAGCAGTCCGCCCCCCTTTGGTCTGGTCAATACCGGGGAGCTGTTTTTT. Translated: CASSPPPFGLVNTGELFF.